The present T cell receptor beta chain was sequenced within a study of blood T cell repertoires in COVID-19. Study details: Specimens from acute and convalescent COVID-19 originated in the United States, Italy and Spain.

As concerns this clone: The junction departs from the called germline gene at one end, perhaps through a read error.

The CDR3 is made up of 15 amino acids. Germline CDR1 SSHAT, CDR2 FNYEAQ (reference sequence). Generated by immunoSEQ multiplex PCR, the TCRdb table keeps only in-frame clones and is missing some. The data contain roughly 260,000 clones, around nine tenths of them seen just once; the ten biggest clones take up approximately 2.1%. The receptor was derived from a woman between 40 and 50 years old who had recovered from COVID-19. Sequences were obtained from peripheral blood. The J gene is TRBJ2-5, the V gene TRBV7-7; 9 positions match TRBD1. The CDR3 loop reads CASSLGTGRTETQYF. CDR3 bases: TGTGCTAGCAGCTTAGGGACAGGGAGAACGGAGACCCAGTACTTC.